This entry lists 3 T cell receptor beta chains sequenced from one sample in a study of CD8 T cells in Susac syndrome. Reverse transcription of about 0.5 to 1 ug RNA was carried out with random hexamers. MiXCR, applied by TCRdb to the immunoSEQ multiplex PCR reads, yields one record per CDR3 protein. The sample shows roughly 200,000 distinct CDR3 sequences, approximately 95% of them seen only once. Material for sequencing was CD4+ T cells from PBMCs. The receptors were sampled from a human donor with multiple sclerosis.

The CDR3 bases are TGTGCCAGCAGCTTCGACAGGGGGGGAGATACGCAGTATTTT. Translated, it gives CASSFDRGGDTQYF. The V and J genes are TRBV9 and TRBJ2-3; 9 nucleotides agree with TRBD1. V dropped 4 bases and J dropped 5; count of bases not matched to a gene: 5. This CDR3 is 14 amino acids long. Germline V gene data show CDR1 as SGDLS and CDR2 as YYNGEE.

This chain connects TRBV7-8 to TRBJ2-1; the D call may be TRBD1 or TRBD2 (6 bases each). Trimming took off 5 bases at V and 6 bases at J, with 20 bases between the two ends. CDR3 length equals 16 residues. CDR1 SGHVS and CDR2 FQNEAQ come from the germline V gene. The CDR3 sequence is CASSPGGGRTINEQFF. CDR3 sequence (DNA): TGTGCCAGCAGCCCTGGAGGGGGTCGAACAATCAATGAGCAGTTCTTC.

The V gene is TRBV20-1, the J gene TRBJ1-2; 9 nucleotides line up with TRBD1. CDR3 size: 14 residues. CDR1 and CDR2 from the germline V gene are DFQATT and SNEGSKA (reference sequence). V gave up 1 base and J gave up 2 bases; unmatched junction bases: 2. The CDR3 nucleotides read TGCAGTGCTAGAGGTGGACAGGGGAACTATGGCTACACCTTC. Translated, it gives CSARGGQGNYGYTF.